This T cell receptor (beta chain) was identified during a study of cytomegalovirus exposure and HLA in healthy donors. Findings of the study overall: Listed as cytomegalovirus-associated were 164 TCR beta chains. Some V segments (TRBV6-2 and TRBV6-3 among them) were excluded as indistinguishable.

Worth noting for this clone: The antigen remains undetermined.

In the PCR, 60 Vbeta and 13 Jbeta primers were used. Clones were sequenced by immunoSEQ multiplex PCR, and TCRdb holds only the in-frame ones, with some missing. The data hold 150,000 to 200,000 clones, with around 81% observed a single time. Germline CDR1 and CDR2: PRHDT and FYEKMQ (reference sequence). The CDR3 runs 14 residues. With 3 bases removed from V and 6 bases from J, the gap between germline ends came to 12 bases. The source is a man younger than 40 in good health and CMV-seronegative. Material: PBMCs. The chain couples TRBV13 to TRBJ2-1; D is perhaps TRBD2 (6 bases). Written as DNA, the CDR3 is TGTGCCAGCAGCTTCGCGGGACCGACCAATGAGCAGTTCTTC. It yields the protein CASSFAGPTNEQFF. The full variable domain, rest sourced from reference TRBV13 and TRBJ2-1, is AAGVIQSPRHLIKEKRETATLKCYPIPRHDTVYWYQQGPGQDPQFLISFYEKMQSDKGSIPDRFSAQQFSDYHSELNMSSLELGDSALYFCASSFAGPTNEQFFGPGTRLTVL.